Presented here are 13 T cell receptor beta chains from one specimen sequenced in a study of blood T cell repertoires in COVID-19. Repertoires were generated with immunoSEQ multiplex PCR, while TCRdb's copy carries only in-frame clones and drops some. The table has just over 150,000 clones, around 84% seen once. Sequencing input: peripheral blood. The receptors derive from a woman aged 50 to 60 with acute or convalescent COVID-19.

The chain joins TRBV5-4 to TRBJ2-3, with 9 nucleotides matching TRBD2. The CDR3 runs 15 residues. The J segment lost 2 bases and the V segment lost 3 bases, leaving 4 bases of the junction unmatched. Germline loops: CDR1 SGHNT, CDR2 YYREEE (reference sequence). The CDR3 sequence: CASSSAGGYTDTQYF. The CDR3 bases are TGTGCCAGCAGCTCCGCGGGGGGGTACACAGATACGCAGTATTTT.

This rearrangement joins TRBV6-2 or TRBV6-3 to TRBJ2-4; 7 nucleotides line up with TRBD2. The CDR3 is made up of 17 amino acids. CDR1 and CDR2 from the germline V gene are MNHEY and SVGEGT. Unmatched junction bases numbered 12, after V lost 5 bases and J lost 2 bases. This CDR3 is CASSEVGLQLTKNIQYF. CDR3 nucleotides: TGTGCCAGCAGTGAGGTGGGACTACAACTTACCAAAAACATTCAGTACTTC.

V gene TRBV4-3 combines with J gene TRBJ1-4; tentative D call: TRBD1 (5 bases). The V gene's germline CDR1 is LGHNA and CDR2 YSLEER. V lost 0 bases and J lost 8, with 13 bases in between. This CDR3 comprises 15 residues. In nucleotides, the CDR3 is TGCGCCAGCAGCCAAGATCACAGGTTGGCGGAAAAACTGTTTTTT. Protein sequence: CASSQDHRLAEKLFF.

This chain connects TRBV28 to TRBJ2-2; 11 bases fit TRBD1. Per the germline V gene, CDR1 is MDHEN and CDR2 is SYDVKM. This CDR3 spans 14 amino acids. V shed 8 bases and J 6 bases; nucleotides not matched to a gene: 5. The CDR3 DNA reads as TGTGCCAGCCGGGACAGGGGGTACGCCGGGGAGCTGTTTTTT. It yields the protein CASRDRGYAGELFF. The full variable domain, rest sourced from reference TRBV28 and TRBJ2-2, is DVKVTQSSRYLVKRTGEKVFLECVQDMDHENMFWYRQDPGLGLRLIYFSYDVKMKEKGDIPEGYSVSREKKERFSLILESASTNQTSMYLCASRDRGYAGELFFGEGSRLTVL.

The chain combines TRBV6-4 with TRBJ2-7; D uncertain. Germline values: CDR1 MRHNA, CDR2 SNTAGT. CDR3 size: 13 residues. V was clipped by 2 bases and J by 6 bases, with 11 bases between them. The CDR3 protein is CASSDQLETEQYF. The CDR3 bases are TGTGCCAGCAGTGACCAGCTAGAAACCGAGCAGTACTTC.

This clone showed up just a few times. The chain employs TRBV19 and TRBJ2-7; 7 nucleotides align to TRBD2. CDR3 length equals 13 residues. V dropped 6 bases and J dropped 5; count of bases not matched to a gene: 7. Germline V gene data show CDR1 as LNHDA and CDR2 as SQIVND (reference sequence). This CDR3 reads CASSGGLSNEQYF. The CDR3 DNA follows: TGTGCCAGTAGCGGGGGACTAAGTAACGAGCAGTACTTC.

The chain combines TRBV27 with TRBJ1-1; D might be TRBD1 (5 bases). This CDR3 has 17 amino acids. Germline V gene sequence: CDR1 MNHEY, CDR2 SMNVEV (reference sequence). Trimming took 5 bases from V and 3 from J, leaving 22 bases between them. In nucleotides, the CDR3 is TGTGCCAGCAGTGCAGCTTGGGGCTCCCAGTCCGACACTGAAGCTTTCTTT. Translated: CASSAAWGSQSDTEAFF.

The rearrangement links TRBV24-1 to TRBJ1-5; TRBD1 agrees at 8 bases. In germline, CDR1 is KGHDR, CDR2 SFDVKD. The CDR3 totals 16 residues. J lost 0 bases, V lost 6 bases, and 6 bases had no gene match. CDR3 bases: TGTGCCACCAGTACGACGACAGGGGTTAGCAATCAGCCCCAGCATTTT. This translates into CATSTTTGVSNQPQHF.

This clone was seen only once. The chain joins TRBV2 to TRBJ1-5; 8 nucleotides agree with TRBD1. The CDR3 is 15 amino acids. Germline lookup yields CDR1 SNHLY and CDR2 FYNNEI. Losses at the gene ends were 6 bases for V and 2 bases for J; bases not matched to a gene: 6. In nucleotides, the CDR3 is TGTGCCAGCAGACGGACAGGGCTTCGCAATCAGCCCCAGCATTTT. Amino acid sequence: CASRRTGLRNQPQHF.

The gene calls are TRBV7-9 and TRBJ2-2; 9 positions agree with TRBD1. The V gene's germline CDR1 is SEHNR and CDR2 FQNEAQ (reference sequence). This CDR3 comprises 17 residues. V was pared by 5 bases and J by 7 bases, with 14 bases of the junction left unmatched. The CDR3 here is CASSLGPGTGFGGELFF. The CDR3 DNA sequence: TGTGCCAGCAGCCTAGGCCCCGGGACAGGGTTTGGCGGGGAGCTGTTTTTT.

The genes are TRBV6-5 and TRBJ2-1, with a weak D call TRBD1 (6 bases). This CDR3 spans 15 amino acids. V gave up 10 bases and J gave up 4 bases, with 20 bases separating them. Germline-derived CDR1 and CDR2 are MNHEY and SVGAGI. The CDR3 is CATTRPGHGYNEQFF. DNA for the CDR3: TGTGCCACCACGAGACCGGGACACGGGTACAATGAGCAGTTCTTC.

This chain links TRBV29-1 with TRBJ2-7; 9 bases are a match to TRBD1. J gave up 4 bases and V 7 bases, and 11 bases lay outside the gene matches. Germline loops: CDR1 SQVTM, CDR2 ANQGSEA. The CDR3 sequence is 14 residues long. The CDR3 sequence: CSAIQGQGSYEQYF. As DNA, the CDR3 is TGCAGCGCCATTCAGGGACAGGGATCTTACGAGCAGTACTTC.

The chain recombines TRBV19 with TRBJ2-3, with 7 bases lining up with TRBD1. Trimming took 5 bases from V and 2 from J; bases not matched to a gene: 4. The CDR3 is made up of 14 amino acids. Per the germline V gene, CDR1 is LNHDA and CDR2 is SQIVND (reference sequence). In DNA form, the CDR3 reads TGTGCCAGTAGTGTGGGACAGCCCACAGATACGCAGTATTTT. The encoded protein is CASSVGQPTDTQYF.